A selection of T cell receptor beta chains follows, all from one sample in a study of T cells after yellow fever vaccination. TCRdb re-called the 5' RACE reads with MiXCR, one entry per CDR3 protein. This repertoire shows 300,000 or so distinct CDR3 sequences, 6.8% found once; its top ten account for 15% to 20%. Specimen: PBMCs, collected around 45 days after the first yellow fever vaccination. These receptor sequences come from a man between 18 and 35 years old who received the YFV17D yellow fever vaccine. The CDR3 runs from the conserved cysteine through the conserved F or W.

V gene	J gene	CDR3 protein
TRBV7-9	TRBJ1-5	CASSKTGAIGQPQHF
TRBV29-1	TRBJ2-4	CSAEGVDKNIQYF
TRBV27	TRBJ2-1	CASSLKGQGTYNEQFF
TRBV5-4	TRBJ2-1	CASSTGTDTYEQFF
TRBV24-1	TRBJ1-1	CATSATGGTEAFF
TRBV7-3	TRBJ2-1	CASSLNSYNEQFF
TRBV6-1	TRBJ2-1	CASSKGEPADSYNEQFF
TRBV5-1	TRBJ2-5	CASSRGTGVQETQYF
TRBV6-1	TRBJ1-6	CASTLTGGDFSPLHF
TRBV5-4	TRBJ2-3	CASSLYTGTGASTDTQYF
TRBV7-2	TRBJ1-2	CASSPGQVTGYTF
TRBV11-2	TRBJ2-1	CASSHRRTLDNEQFF
TRBV5-4	TRBJ1-2	CASSLGGGLASGYTF
TRBV7-6	TRBJ1-2	CASSFGATGEDYGYTF
TRBV12-3/TRBV12-4	TRBJ2-5	CASSPRATQYF
TRBV27	TRBJ2-3	CASSFTWRDTQYF
TRBV6-2/TRBV6-3	TRBJ1-2	CASSSRAGGFYGYTF
TRBV7-2	TRBJ1-2	CAEAGRTANYGYTF
TRBV5-4	TRBJ2-3	CASSPGIEDTQYF
TRBV5-1	TRBJ2-1	CASWDRGTTKTYNEQFF
TRBV6-2/TRBV6-3	TRBJ2-3	CASSRRTGTDTQYF
TRBV2	TRBJ1-2	CASSRDRGGYTF
TRBV20-1	TRBJ2-5	CSARGLGVETQYF
TRBV5-1	TRBJ1-1	CASSLGQIMNTEAFF
TRBV18	TRBJ2-5	CASSTFQGEVDSETQYF
TRBV7-9	TRBJ1-1	CASSSPGWELSF
TRBV5-1	TRBJ2-3	CASSLGPRGSTDTQYF
TRBV28	TRBJ2-2	CASSFPPGRANTGELFF
TRBV7-2	TRBJ2-3	CASSPPVNGDTQYF
TRBV4-1	TRBJ2-7	CASRKGRGIHEQYF
TRBV2	TRBJ1-5	CASSNGRNQPQHF
TRBV29-1	TRBJ2-1	CSVEDREKRRSYNEQFF
TRBV29-1	TRBJ2-1	CSGVPLGGNEQFF
TRBV11-2	TRBJ2-7	CASSLVGTAYEQYF
TRBV12-5	TRBJ2-1	CASGEDRGWYEQFF
TRBV20-1	TRBJ2-5	CSASRGTGVGETQYF
TRBV5-6	TRBJ2-7	CASSLDRKQYF
TRBV12-3/TRBV12-4	TRBJ2-5	CASSFIVQTQYF
TRBV13	TRBJ2-3	CASKPRWGALTDTQYF
TRBV7-2	TRBJ2-5	CASQTGGNQETQYF